This is a list of T cell receptor beta chains from one sample in a study of cytomegalovirus exposure and HLA in healthy donors. Repertoires were generated with immunoSEQ multiplex PCR, while TCRdb's copy carries only in-frame clones and drops some. Of 90,000 or so clones in the sample, 65% to 90% were seen once. The sequenced sample consisted of PBMCs. Receptor source: a man aged 25 to 40 in good health and CMV-seropositive. Each CDR3 is given with its conserved first and last residue.

v_call	cdr3_aa
TRBV2	CACLQGAEQYF
TRBV6-1	CASSLISGANVLTF
TRBV11-2	CASSLVGGSEDEQFF
TRBV4-3	CASSQVAPALFAEQFF
TRBV5-4	CAARTDRASYNEQFF
TRBV11-3	CASSFQGDAEAFF
TRBV27	CASSRSRSNQPQHF
TRBV28	CASKDNGLRAFF
TRBV7-9	CASGQGAGQPQHF
TRBV5-1	CASTPSGGAGTDTQYF
TRBV7-9	CASSLVGGTQYF
TRBV2	CASRAGLLNF
TRBV5-1	CASTRTGTNTEAFF
TRBV7-9	CASRGTSRTGELFF
TRBV28	CASSPQGQSSYEQYF
TRBV6-1	CASSPGTPEQFF
TRBV28	CASSSLPRTGRRDNEKLFF
TRBV25-1	CASIGSYNSPLHF
TRBV29-1	CSVPGGRAEAFF
TRBV7-9	CSSSLAEGADKEQFF
TRBV10-2	CASSESLLAGGTDTQYF
TRBV5-5	CASSLAEPYEQYF
TRBV10-3	CAVTPGTGLTGELFF
TRBV7-9	CASSLERRRDNEQFF
TRBV5-5	CASSLVRTGGYEQYF
TRBV5-1	CASSLPSGEQYF
TRBV5-4	CASSLPSGSYNEQFF
TRBV30	CAWRGQGYQQPQHF
TRBV30	CAREEVGTDTQYF
TRBV5-4	CASSLNPGGNTEAFF
TRBV10-3	CAISERTSRVYNEQFF
TRBV7-9	CSSSSGSGTTYEQYF
TRBV30	CAWSVFDWDRGTGELFF
TRBV7-2	CASSLAERTEAFF
TRBV30	CAWSFNTGKSGAFF
TRBV30	CAWGRVGTEQYF
TRBV12-2	CASREGKGTDSGANVLTF
TRBV6-6	CASSRPGQALSSPLHF
TRBV4-1	CASSPGGPDLHF
TRBV10-2	CASSAPSGSSREQFF
TRBV2	CASSLDRGRYNEQFF
TRBV18	CASSPSGFDSNQPQHF
TRBV5-1	CASSSGTDYGYTF
TRBV4-3	CASSLSGAGSYNEQFF
TRBV30	CVRHRFNSPLHF
TRBV11-1	CASSLVRLAGWNTGELFF
TRBV5-8	CASSPRQVQPFF
TRBV20-1	CSAMRESEQFF
TRBV27	CASSPGAGYEQYF
TRBV15	CATSRDPGMMDEQYF
TRBV7-9	CASRGSGSYNEQFF
TRBV7-9	CSSSLARGEQYF